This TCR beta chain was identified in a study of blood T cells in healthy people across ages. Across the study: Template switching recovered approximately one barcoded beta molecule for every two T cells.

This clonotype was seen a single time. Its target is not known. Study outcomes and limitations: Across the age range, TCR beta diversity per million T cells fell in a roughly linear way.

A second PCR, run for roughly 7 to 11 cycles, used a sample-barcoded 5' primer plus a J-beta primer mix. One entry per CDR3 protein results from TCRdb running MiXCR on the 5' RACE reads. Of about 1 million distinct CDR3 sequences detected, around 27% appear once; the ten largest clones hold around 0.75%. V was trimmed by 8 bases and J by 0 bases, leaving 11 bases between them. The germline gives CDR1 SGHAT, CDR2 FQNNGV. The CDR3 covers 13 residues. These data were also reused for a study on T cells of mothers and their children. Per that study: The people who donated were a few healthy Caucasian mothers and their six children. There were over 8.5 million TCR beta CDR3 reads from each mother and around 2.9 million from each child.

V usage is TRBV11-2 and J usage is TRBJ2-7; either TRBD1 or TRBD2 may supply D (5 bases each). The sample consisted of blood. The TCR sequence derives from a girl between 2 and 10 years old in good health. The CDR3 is CASAAGSSYEQYF. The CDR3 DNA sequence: TGTGCCAGCGCGGCAGGGAGCTCCTACGAGCAGTACTTC. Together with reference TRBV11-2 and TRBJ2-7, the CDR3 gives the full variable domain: EAGVAQSPRYKIIEKRQSVAFWCNPISGHATLYWYQQILGQGPKLLIQFQNNGVVDDSQLPKDRFSAERLKGVDSTLKIQPAKLEDSAVYLCASAAGSSYEQYFGPGTRLTVT.